This T cell receptor beta chain emerged from a study of T cells in Graves' hyperthyroidism and ophthalmopathy (dated by TCRdb to between 2018 and 2021). About the investigation overall: Peripheral blood was sampled at the time of initial diagnosis, prior to any treatment. In over five Graves' hyperthyroidism patients, the study also compared T-cell repertoires from thyroid tissue with T-cell repertoires from blood. The paper reports TCR Vbeta CDR3 sequencing of some 140 peripheral blood samples: under 45 ophthalmopathy, 70 to 85 hyperthyroidism and around 17 progressor patients. After blood sampling, hyperthyroidism patients were treated with methimazole at a starting dose of 30 mg daily, and ophthalmopathy patients were treated with high-dose intravenous methylprednisolone. To identify distinguishing TCR V-J signatures, a discovery cohort of about a hundred patients was used, comprising 40 to 45 with Graves' ophthalmopathy and roughly 60 with stable Graves' hyperthyroidism. The 90 to 100 discovery patients were randomly split 7:3 into training and test sets. Prospective prediction of ophthalmopathy was tested in an independent validation cohort consisting of 18 hyperthyroidism patients and around 16 patients who later progressed to ophthalmopathy. Overall results and qualifications from the work: A 13 V-J signature model separated ophthalmopathy from stable hyperthyroidism, with 87.88% sensitivity and approximately 81% specificity in cross-validation and 80%/75% in testing. In validation, progression to ophthalmopathy was predicted by the model with nearly 71% sensitivity and nearly 75% specificity, a median of about 6.8 months before onset. Most expanded thyroid clonotypes (frequency above 0.001) were also found in blood, which suggests that blood repertoires may mirror thyroid immune responses. Sample size was not statistically predetermined, and investigators were not blinded to group allocation.

Amplification of TCR beta CDR3 regions was carried out from RNA transcripts. The first round of RT-PCR for the TCR CDR3 was performed with the HTBI primer set and the Qiagen OneStep RT-PCR kit. Libraries were constructed in a second round of multiplex PCR, after which size selection and purification were performed. Sequencing of the libraries was done on an Illumina HiSeq2000 using paired-end 100 bp reads. For the original study's pipeline: SOAPnuke was used to process the raw data, with reads discarded if the reads contained adapters or uncalled bases, had a mean Phred below 15, or lacked an exact constant-primer or identifier match. COPE v1.2.5 was used to merge high-quality paired reads, and clonotypes were defined as unique nucleotide sequences. Clonotypes were aligned to IMGT TRBV, TRBD and TRBJ reference segments using MiTCR v1.1. Only V-J combinations with frequency above 0.0001, covering about 99% of repertoires, were analysed. The TCS score was defined as F50 (clonal expansion) divided by E x V (chaos), with BLOSUM62-based TCRdist calculated between CDR3 peptides within each V-J. Welch's t-statistics and random forest reduced roughly 540 V-J features to 10 to 15, which were used in a naive Bayes classifier (R e1071). The Morisita-Horn index was used to measure how similar the thyroid and blood repertoires were. The public reads were reprocessed in TCRdb via fastp at Q25 and MiXCR, keeping in-frame beta chains. Each CDR3 protein gets just one entry, which takes the most common genes and DNA from the rows behind it. The V and J calls come from TCRdb's annotation, not from the publication. This sample is represented by around 610,000 distinct CDR3 sequences; under 15% of them were singletons. The ten biggest clones cover around 4.5% of the sample.

This clonotype showed up many times. Its antigen is currently not known. Base-call qualities are not available, and no considerably larger clone is one nucleotide away. Ophthalmopathy patients had moderately to severely active disease, with a Clinical Activity Score of 3 or more, a NOSPECS grade of 4 or more, and a disease duration of less than 3 months. Any patient with an uncontrolled infection, another autoimmune disease, pregnancy or lactation was excluded. Diagnoses relied on clinical symptoms, serum thyroxine and TRAb, thyroid ultrasound and orbital computed tomography. Ficoll-Paque density gradient centrifugation was used to isolate PBMCs from under 11 ml of fresh peripheral blood. Total RNA was extracted using Trizol reagent, and RNA quality was assessed on an Agilent 2100 Bioanalyzer. A distance of 13 bases separates the germline ends of V and J, which lose 5 bases and 6 bases respectively. Spanning cysteine to phenylalanine, the CDR3 consists of 13 amino acids. The kept DNA is CDR3 alone, 39 bases in frame from the first base. CDR1 and CDR2 (MDHEN, SYDVKM) derive from the germline V gene.

The rearrangement combines TRBV28 with TRBJ1-1; there is no confident call for the D gene. This sequence originates from a woman aged 40 to 50 with Graves' ophthalmopathy. Sequencing was performed on blood. The DNA is TGTGCCAGCAGTACCCCGTCTGGGCCTGAAGCTTTCTTT. It codes for CASSTPSGPEAFF.